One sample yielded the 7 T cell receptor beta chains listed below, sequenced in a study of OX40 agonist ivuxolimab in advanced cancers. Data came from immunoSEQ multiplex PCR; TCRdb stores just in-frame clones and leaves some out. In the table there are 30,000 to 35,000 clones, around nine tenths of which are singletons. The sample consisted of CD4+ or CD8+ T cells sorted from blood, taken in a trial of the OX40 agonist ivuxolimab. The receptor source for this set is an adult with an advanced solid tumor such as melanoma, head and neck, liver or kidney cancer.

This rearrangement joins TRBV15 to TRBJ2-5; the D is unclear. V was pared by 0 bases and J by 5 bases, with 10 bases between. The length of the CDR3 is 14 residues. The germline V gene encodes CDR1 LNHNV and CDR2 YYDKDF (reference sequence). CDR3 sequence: CATSRDKALETQYF. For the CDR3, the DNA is TGTGCCACCAGCAGAGATAAGGCCTTGGAGACCCAGTACTTC. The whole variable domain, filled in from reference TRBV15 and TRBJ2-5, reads DAMVIQNPRYQVTQFGKPVTLSCSQTLNHNVMYWYQQKSSQAPKLLFHYYDKDFNNEADTPDNFQSRRPNTSFCFLDIRSPGLGDTAMYLCATSRDKALETQYFGPGTRLLVL.

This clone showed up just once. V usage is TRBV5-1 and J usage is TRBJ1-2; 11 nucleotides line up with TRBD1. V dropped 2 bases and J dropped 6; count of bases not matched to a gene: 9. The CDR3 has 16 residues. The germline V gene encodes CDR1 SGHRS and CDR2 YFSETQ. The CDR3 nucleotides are TGCGCCAGCAGCTTCTACGGACAGGGGGCAGGTGATGGCTACACCTTC. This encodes CASSFYGQGAGDGYTF.

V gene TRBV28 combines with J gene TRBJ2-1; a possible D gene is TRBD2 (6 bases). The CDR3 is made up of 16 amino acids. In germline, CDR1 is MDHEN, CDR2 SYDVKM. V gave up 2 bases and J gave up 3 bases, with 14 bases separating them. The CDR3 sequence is CASSLIAAQVYNEQFF. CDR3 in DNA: TGTGCCAGCAGTTTAATAGCGGCTCAAGTCTACAATGAGCAGTTCTTC.

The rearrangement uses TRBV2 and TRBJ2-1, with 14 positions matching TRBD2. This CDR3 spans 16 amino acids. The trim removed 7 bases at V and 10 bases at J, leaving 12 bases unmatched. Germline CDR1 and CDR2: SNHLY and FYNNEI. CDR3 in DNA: TGTGCCAGCACAGACCCGGGACTAGCGGGAGTAGGGGAGCAGTTCTTC. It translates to CASTDPGLAGVGEQFF.

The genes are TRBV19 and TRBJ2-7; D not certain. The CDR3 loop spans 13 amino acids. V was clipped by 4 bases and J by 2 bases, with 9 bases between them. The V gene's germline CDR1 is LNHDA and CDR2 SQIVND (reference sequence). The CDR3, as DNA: TGTGCCAGTAGTACGACGGCCCCCTACGAGCAGTACTTC. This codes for CASSTTAPYEQYF.

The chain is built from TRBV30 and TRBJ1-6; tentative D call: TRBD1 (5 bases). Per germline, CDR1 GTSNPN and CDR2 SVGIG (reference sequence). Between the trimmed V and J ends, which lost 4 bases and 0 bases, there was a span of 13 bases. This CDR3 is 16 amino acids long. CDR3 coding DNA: TGTGCCTGGAAGTCCTGGGGGAGCTCCTATAATTCACCCCTCCACTTT. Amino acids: CAWKSWGSSYNSPLHF.

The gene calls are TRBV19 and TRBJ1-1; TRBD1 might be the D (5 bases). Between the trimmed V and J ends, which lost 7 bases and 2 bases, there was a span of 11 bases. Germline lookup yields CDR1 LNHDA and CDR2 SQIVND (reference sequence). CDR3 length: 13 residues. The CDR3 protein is CASTRGINTEAFF. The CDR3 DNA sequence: TGTGCCAGTACAAGGGGTATAAACACTGAAGCTTTCTTT.